These 11 T cell receptor beta chains were all obtained from the same sample, sequenced in a study of PD-1 blockade in classical Hodgkin lymphoma (dated by TCRdb to the early 2020s). Libraries were made using the immunoSEQ multiplex PCR assay. TCRdb carries this immuneACCESS record with in-frame sequences only. Its versions omit some clonotypes, under half of them owing to an unresolved V gene in the studies checked, with the rest unexplained. This sample has some 15,000 clones in its table, and about 88% of those were observed once. The leading ten clones occupy 0.9% of the sample. The time point label corresponds to: cycle 4 day 1 (C4D1), after six to seven weeks of nivolumab. All trial patients had relapsed after autologous stem cell transplantation, with cohorts A, B and C differing in prior brentuximab vedotin exposure. Using a Miltenyi CD4+ T cell isolation kit, CD4+ T cells were purified from thawed PBMCs through magnetic negative selection.

The sample in question was CD4+ T cells from blood, obtained before the fourth cycle of nivolumab. These receptors all come from a human donor with classical Hodgkin lymphoma.

The chain employs TRBV7-2 and TRBJ2-5; D is undetermined. This CDR3 is 10 amino acids long. Germline V gene lookup returns CDR1 SGHTA and CDR2 FQGNSA. V lost 5 bases to trimming and J lost 9 bases, with 7 bases between them. CDR3: CASSERAQYF. In DNA form, the CDR3 reads TGTGCCAGCAGCGAGAGAGCCCAGTACTTC.

This clone occurred once. This chain joins TRBV27 and TRBJ2-1; D is unclear. Trimming took off 7 bases at V and 0 bases at J, with 16 bases between the two ends. CDR3 length: 16 residues. Germline V gene sequence: CDR1 MNHEY, CDR2 SMNVEV (reference sequence). CDR3 nucleotide sequence: TGTGCCAGCAAGAGTACCCGGGCCTACTCCTACAATGAGCAGTTCTTC. Translation gives CASKSTRAYSYNEQFF.

V usage is TRBV14 and J usage is TRBJ2-5, with 9 nucleotides matching TRBD2. The CDR3 consists of 17 residues. V gave up 1 base and J gave up 2 bases; unmatched junction bases: 8. Germline V gene sequence: CDR1 SGHDN, CDR2 FVKESK. The CDR3 loop reads CASSQGSLAGLQETQYF. The DNA of the CDR3 is TGTGCCAGCAGCCAAGGATCTCTAGCGGGACTACAAGAGACCCAGTACTTC.

The chain combines TRBV7-9 with TRBJ2-7, with D perhaps matching TRBD2 (5 bases). Germline lookup yields CDR1 SEHNR and CDR2 FQNEAQ (reference sequence). The V end lost 2 bases, the J end lost 5 bases, and 16 bases lay between the germline ends. This CDR3 has 15 amino acids. This chain's CDR3 is CASSLIWAKEDEQYF. The CDR3 DNA is TGTGCCAGCAGCTTAATATGGGCTAAGGAGGACGAGCAGTACTTC.

The V gene is TRBV7-2, the J gene TRBJ2-5; D might be TRBD1 (6 bases). Germline-derived CDR1 and CDR2 are SGHTA and FQGNSA. The CDR3 is 14 amino acids. Trimming stripped 3 bases from V and 4 bases from J, with 12 bases between. CDR3 loop: CASSFNQGLETQYF. CDR3 in DNA: TGTGCCAGCAGCTTCAATCAGGGGTTAGAGACCCAGTACTTC.

The V and J genes are TRBV5-1 and TRBJ2-2, with 10 nucleotides matching TRBD1. V shed 4 bases and J 4 bases; nucleotides not matched to a gene: 4. CDR1 SGHRS and CDR2 YFSETQ come from the germline V gene. The CDR3 loop spans 15 amino acids. This CDR3 is CASSPGQGSTGELFF. The CDR3 nucleotides are TGCGCCAGCAGCCCGGGACAGGGGTCCACCGGGGAGCTGTTTTTT.

CDR3 amino acids: CASSESTIAGTGFADTQYF. In nucleotides, the CDR3 is TGTGCCAGCAGTGAAAGTACTATCGCCGGGACAGGGTTCGCAGATACGCAGTATTTT. The chain employs TRBV6-1 and TRBJ2-3; TRBD1 aligns across 9 bases. The CDR3 covers 19 residues. J gave up 4 bases and V 2 bases, and 16 bases lay outside the gene matches. Germline V gives CDR1 MNHNS, CDR2 SASEGT.

This chain connects TRBV5-1 to TRBJ2-1; 9 nucleotides align to TRBD2. Germline-derived CDR1 and CDR2 are SGHRS and YFSETQ. Trimming took 1 base from V and 6 from J; bases not matched to a gene: 5. The CDR3 extends over 15 amino acids. CDR3 DNA: TGCGCCAGCAGCTTGACTAGCGGGTTTACCAATGAGCAGTTCTTC. This encodes CASSLTSGFTNEQFF.

This clone was seen only a few times. The rearrangement uses TRBV10-3 and TRBJ1-6; no definite D call. The V gene's germline CDR1 is ENHRY and CDR2 SYGVKD. The CDR3 is 12 amino acids. The V and J ends lost 3 bases and 10 bases respectively, with 7 bases between them. The CDR3 coding sequence is TGTGCCATCAGTGAAGCCGAGTCACCCCTCCACTTT. Its translation is CAISEAESPLHF.

This clone has only one observation. The chain links TRBV5-1 to TRBJ2-5, with a weak D call TRBD1 (5 bases). CDR1 SGHRS and CDR2 YFSETQ come from the germline V gene. V was cut by 0 bases and J by 7 bases, with 10 bases left in between. This CDR3 spans 13 amino acids. CDR3 region: CASSLVVQGTQYF. CDR3 sequence (DNA): TGCGCCAGCAGCTTGGTAGTCCAGGGGACCCAGTACTTC.

This clone was found a few times. The V call is TRBV6-5, the J call TRBJ1-2, with D unclear. Trimming removed 10 bases at V and 7 bases at J, with 19 bases between. In germline, CDR1 is MNHEY, CDR2 SVGAGI. There are 13 residues in the CDR3. In nucleotides, the CDR3 is TGTGCCATCTCCCCGACGGGGATTGGTGGCTACACCTTC. Amino acids: CAISPTGIGGYTF.